These 9 T cell receptor beta chains share one sample of origin, sequenced in a study of spatial heterogeneity in lung cancer. MiXCR was run by TCRdb on the 5' RACE reads, yielding one entry per CDR3 protein. Of 9,500 to 15,000 distinct CDR3 sequences listed, approximately 6.2% are singletons. Stated time point: sample taken at primary tumor resection. Whole RNA, which was extracted from tumor, nontumor lung tissue or frozen PBMC, was sequenced without any cell sorting. The input for sequencing was normal lung tissue next to the tumor, taken at surgery. These TCRs come from a male donor with early-stage non-small cell lung cancer.

The sample holds many counts of this clonotype. This beta chain appears as a stray read in a library generated for alpha chains; its size is not informative. The chain has TRBV7-2 and TRBJ1-6; the D gene is possibly TRBD1 (6 bases). The CDR3 has 16 amino acids. The V end lost 5 bases, the J end lost 8 bases, and 19 bases lay between the germline ends. Germline V gene data show CDR1 as SGHTA and CDR2 as FQGNSA. In DNA form, the CDR3 reads TGTGCCAGCAGCACTCCTTCAGGGGTTCAGGATTCACCCCTCCACTTT. Its protein product is CASSTPSGVQDSPLHF.

There are many counts of this clonotype. This beta chain is a stray sequence in a library constructed for alpha chains; its clone size is not meaningful. The chain has TRBV24-1 and TRBJ1-5; D not resolved. The V gene's germline CDR1 is KGHDR and CDR2 SFDVKD. This CDR3 is built from 12 residues. Deletions cut 4 bases from V and 9 bases from J, with 9 bases between. The CDR3 sequence is CATSDSLGPQHF. CDR3 nucleotide sequence: TGTGCCACCAGTGACTCCTTGGGGCCCCAGCATTTT.

This clonotype appeared many times. The library was built for alpha chains, so this beta chain is an off-target read and its size means little. The CDR3 here is CSVAISTDTQYF. CDR3 coding DNA: TGCAGCGTTGCCATAAGCACAGATACGCAGTATTTT. This chain uses TRBV29-1 with TRBJ2-3; no firm D call. CDR1 is SQVTM and CDR2 is ANQGSEA in the germline V gene. The CDR3 is 12 residues long. The V end was cut by 4 bases, the J end by 0 bases, with 5 bases between.

This clonotype was observed at least ten times. This beta chain is off target for a library built for alpha chains, so its abundance means little. The V call is TRBV12-3 or TRBV12-4, the J call TRBJ2-2; D may correspond to TRBD1 or TRBD2 (5 bases each). V dropped 3 bases and J dropped 8 bases, with 13 bases sitting between them. There are 14 residues in the CDR3. For the CDR3, the DNA is TGTGCCAGCAGTTTTGGGACCCCGATGGGGGAGCTGTTTTTT. Its translation: CASSFGTPMGELFF.

This clonotype was seen ten or more times. Within a library made for alpha chains, this beta chain is off target, and its count is uninformative. The J gene is TRBJ1-1, the V gene TRBV12-3 or TRBV12-4; D unresolved. Deletions cut 0 bases from V and 0 bases from J, with 8 bases between. The CDR3 covers 15 residues. CDR3 in DNA: TGTGCCAGCAGTTTAGCGCGGGTTATGAACACTGAAGCTTTCTTT. Amino acids: CASSLARVMNTEAFF.

In this sample, this clonotype turned up many times. This beta chain is an unintended read in a library built for alpha chains; its size means little. The rearrangement uses TRBV27 and TRBJ2-3; tentatively, D is TRBD1 (5 bases). Deletions cut 1 base from V and 2 bases from J, with 19 bases between. The CDR3 is made up of 18 amino acids. Germline CDR1 is MNHEY and CDR2 is SMNVEV (reference sequence). CDR3 protein: CASSLYPRQSRTTDTQYF. DNA of the CDR3: TGTGCCAGCAGTTTATATCCCCGACAGTCCAGGACCACAGATACGCAGTATTTT.

By proportion, this clonotype is medium-sized. This beta chain turned up in a library designed for alpha chains; as an off-target read, its abundance says little. The chain recombines TRBV18 with TRBJ2-1, with 10 bases lining up with TRBD1. V trimming: 8 bases; J trimming: 7 bases; junction bases outside the gene matches: 8. This CDR3 spans 14 amino acids. CDR1 and CDR2 (germline): KGHSH, LQKENI. For the CDR3, the DNA is TGTGCCAGCACTAGACAGGGGGCGGTAAATGAGCAGTTCTTC. It encodes CASTRQGAVNEQFF. The whole variable domain, filled in from reference TRBV18 and TRBJ2-1, reads NAGVMQNPRHLVRRRGQEARLRCSPMKGHSHVYWYRQLPEEGLKFMVYLQKENIIDESGMPKERFSAEFPKEGPSILRIQQVVRGDSAAYFCASTRQGAVNEQFFGPGTRLTVL.

This clonotype was seen repeatedly, ten times or more. The library was designed around alpha chains, so this beta chain is a stray read whose abundance carries little weight. This chain uses TRBV27 with TRBJ1-5; a weak D match, TRBD1 (5 bases). CDR3 length: 15 residues. V was clipped by 2 bases and J by 1 base, with 9 bases between them. In germline, CDR1 is MNHEY, CDR2 SMNVEV (reference sequence). The CDR3 nucleotides are TGTGCCAGCAGTTTAAGGGGCGCAAGCAATCAGCCCCAGCATTTT. The encoded protein is CASSLRGASNQPQHF.

This clonotype was recorded many times. The size of this beta chain means little, since it is a stray read in a library made for alpha chains. The chain joins TRBV5-1 to TRBJ1-3; D may be TRBD1 (6 bases). CDR3 size: 16 residues. Per germline, CDR1 SGHRS and CDR2 YFSETQ. V lost 3 bases, J lost 2 bases, and 15 bases lay in between. Here the CDR3 reads CASSYTGTPPGNTIYF. The CDR3 DNA is TGCGCCAGCAGCTACACCGGGACACCCCCTGGAAACACCATATATTTT.